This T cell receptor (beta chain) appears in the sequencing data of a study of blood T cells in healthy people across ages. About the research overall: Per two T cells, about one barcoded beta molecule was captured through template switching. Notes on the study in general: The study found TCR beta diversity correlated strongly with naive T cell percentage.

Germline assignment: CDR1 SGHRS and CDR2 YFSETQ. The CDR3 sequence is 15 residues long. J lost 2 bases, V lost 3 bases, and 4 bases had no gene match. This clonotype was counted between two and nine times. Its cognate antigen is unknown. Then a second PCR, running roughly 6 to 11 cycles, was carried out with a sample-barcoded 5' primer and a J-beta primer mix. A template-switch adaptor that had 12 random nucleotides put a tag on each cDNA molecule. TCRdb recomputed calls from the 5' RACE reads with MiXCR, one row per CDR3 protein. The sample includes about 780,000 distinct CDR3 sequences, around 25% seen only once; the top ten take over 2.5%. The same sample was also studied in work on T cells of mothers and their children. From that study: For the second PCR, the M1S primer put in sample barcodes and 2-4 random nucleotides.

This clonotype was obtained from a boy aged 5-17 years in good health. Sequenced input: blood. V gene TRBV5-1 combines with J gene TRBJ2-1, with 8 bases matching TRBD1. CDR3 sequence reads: CASSWAGQAYNEQFF. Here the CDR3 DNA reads TGCGCCAGCAGCTGGGCGGGACAGGCCTACAATGAGCAGTTCTTC.